This paragraph covers one T cell receptor (beta chain) sequence. The CDR3 totals 17 residues. This sample was taken from a study of blood T cell repertoires in COVID-19. Individuals aged roughly 18 to 95 years were recruited from roughly 22 US areas. Cohort placement rested on clinical history that participants reported themselves. Data came from immunoSEQ multiplex PCR; TCRdb stores just in-frame clones and leaves some out. This sample has under 300,000 clones; 82% occur once, and the top ten carry approximately 15%. Input material: PBMCs or T cells enriched from blood (not recorded which). The chain joins TRBV21-1 to TRBJ2-1; the DNA was not compared with TRBD1, the D call given in the table. TRBV21-1 is noted as a pseudogene. The origin of this receptor is a man aged 40-55 years who had recovered from COVID-19. The CDR3 coding sequence is TGTGCCAGCAGCAAAGCGTCGGCAGGCAAAGACTACAATGAGCAGTTCTTC. The encoded protein is CASSKASAGKDYNEQFF.